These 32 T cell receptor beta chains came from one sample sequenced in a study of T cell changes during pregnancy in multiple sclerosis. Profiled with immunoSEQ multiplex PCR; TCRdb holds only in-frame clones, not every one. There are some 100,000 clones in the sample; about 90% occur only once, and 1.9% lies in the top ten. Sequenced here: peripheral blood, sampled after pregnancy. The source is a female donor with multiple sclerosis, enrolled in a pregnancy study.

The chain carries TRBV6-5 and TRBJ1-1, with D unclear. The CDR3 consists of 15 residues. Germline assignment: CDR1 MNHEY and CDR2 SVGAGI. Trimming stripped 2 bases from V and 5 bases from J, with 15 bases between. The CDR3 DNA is TGTGCCAGCAGTTACGAGGCAGGTTGGAGGACTGAAGCTTTCTTT. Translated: CASSYEAGWRTEAFF.

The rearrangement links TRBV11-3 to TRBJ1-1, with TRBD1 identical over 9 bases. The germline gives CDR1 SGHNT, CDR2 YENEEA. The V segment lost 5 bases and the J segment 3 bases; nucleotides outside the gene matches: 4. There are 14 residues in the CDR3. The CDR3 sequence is CASSRDRVDTEAFF. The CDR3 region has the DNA TGTGCCAGCAGCCGGGACAGGGTTGACACTGAAGCTTTCTTT.

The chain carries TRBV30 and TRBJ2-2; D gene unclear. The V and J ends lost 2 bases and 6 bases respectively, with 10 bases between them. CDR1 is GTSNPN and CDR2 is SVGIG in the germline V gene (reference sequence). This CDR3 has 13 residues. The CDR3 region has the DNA TGTGCCTGGAGTATACAGTCTCCCGGGGAGCTGTTTTTT. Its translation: CAWSIQSPGELFF. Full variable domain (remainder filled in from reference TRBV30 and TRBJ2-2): SQTIHQWPATLVQPVGSPLSLECTVEGTSNPNLYWYRQAAGRGLQLLFYSVGIGQISSEVPQNLSASRPQDRQFILSSKKLLLSDSGFYLCAWSIQSPGELFFGEGSRLTVL.

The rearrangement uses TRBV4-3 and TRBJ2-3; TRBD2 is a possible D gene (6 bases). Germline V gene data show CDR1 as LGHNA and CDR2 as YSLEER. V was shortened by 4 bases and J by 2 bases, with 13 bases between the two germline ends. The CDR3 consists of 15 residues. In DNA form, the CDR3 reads TGCGCCAGCAGCCTAAGCGGGCCAAACACAGATACGCAGTATTTT. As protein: CASSLSGPNTDTQYF.

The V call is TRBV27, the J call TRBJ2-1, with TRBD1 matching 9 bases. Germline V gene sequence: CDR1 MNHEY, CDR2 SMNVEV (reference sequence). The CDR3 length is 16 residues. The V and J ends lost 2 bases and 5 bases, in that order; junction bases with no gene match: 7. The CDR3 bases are TGTGCCAGCAGTTTAATCGGGACAGGGTTCAACAATGAGCAGTTCTTC. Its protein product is CASSLIGTGFNNEQFF.

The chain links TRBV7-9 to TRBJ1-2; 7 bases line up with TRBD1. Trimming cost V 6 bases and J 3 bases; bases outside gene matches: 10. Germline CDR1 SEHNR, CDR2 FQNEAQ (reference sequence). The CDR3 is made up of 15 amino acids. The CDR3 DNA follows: TGTGCCAGCAGTTTATCGACAGGGAACGACTATGGCTACACCTTC. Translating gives CASSLSTGNDYGYTF.

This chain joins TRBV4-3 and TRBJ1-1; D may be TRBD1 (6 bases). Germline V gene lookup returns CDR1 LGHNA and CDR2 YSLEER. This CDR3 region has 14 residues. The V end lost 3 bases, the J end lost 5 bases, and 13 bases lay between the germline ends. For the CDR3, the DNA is TGCGCCAGCAGCCACCAAGGGGGGGGAACTGAAGCTTTCTTT. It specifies CASSHQGGGTEAFF.

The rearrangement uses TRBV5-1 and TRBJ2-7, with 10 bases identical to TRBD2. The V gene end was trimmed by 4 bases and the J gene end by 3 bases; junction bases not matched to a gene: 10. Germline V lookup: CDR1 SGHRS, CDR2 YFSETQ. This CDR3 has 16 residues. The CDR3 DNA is TGCGCCAGCAGCAAACAAACTAGCGGGATAGGCTACGAGCAGTACTTC. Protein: CASSKQTSGIGYEQYF.

CDR3 amino acids: CAWNGQGYGYTF. The CDR3 DNA reads TGTGCCTGGAATGGACAGGGTTATGGCTACACCTTC. The rearrangement links TRBV30 to TRBJ1-2, with 8 bases fitting TRBD1. The CDR3 covers 12 residues. The junction had 3 bases not matched to a gene; V was cut back by 4 bases and J by 5 bases. CDR1 is GTSNPN, CDR2 SVGIG, per germline (reference sequence).

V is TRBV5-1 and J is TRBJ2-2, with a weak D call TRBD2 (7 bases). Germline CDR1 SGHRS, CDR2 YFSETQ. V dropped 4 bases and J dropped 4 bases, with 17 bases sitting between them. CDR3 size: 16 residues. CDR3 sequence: CASSLGAGVVTGELFF. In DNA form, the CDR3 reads TGCGCCAGCAGCCTGGGGGCGGGAGTCGTCACCGGGGAGCTGTTTTTT.

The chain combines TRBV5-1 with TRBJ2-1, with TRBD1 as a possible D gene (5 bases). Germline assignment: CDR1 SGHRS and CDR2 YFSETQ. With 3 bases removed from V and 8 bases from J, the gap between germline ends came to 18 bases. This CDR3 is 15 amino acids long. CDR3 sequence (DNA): TGCGCCAGCAGCTCACAGGACAACCACTTTGATGAGCAGTTCTTC. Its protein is CASSSQDNHFDEQFF.

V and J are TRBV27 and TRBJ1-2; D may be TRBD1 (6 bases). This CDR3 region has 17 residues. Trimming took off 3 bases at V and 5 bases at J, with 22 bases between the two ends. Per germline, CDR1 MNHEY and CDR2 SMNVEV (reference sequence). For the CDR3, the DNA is TGTGCCAGCAGTTTGGATCCGACAGGCCTAACGGGGTATGGCTACACCTTC. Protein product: CASSLDPTGLTGYGYTF.

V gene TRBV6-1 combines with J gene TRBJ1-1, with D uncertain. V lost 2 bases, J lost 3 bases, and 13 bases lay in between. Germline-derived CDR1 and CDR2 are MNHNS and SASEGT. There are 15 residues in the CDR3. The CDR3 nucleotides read TGTGCCAGCAGTGAACCGCTCACGGGATACACTGAAGCTTTCTTT. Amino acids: CASSEPLTGYTEAFF.

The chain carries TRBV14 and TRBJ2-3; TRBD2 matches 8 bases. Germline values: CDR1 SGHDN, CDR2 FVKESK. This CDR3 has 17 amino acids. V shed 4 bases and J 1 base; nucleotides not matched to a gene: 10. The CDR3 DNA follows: TGTGCCAGCAGCCTAACTTGGACTAGCAGACGCACAGATACGCAGTATTTT. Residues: CASSLTWTSRRTDTQYF.

CDR3 in amino acids: CASSEFAGARGYTF. The CDR3 DNA reads as TGTGCCAGCAGTGAGTTCGCAGGGGCTCGCGGCTACACCTTC. The chain couples TRBV6-1 to TRBJ1-2, with a weak D call TRBD1 (6 bases). Germline V gene data show CDR1 as MNHNS and CDR2 as SASEGT. V gave up 3 bases and J gave up 8 bases, with 16 bases separating them. This CDR3 has 14 amino acids.

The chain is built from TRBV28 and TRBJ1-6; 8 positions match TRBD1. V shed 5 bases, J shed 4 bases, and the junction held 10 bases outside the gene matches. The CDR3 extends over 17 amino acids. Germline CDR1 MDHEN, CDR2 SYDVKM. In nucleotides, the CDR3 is TGTGCCAGCAGTCCACGGACAGGGAAGAAATATAATTCACCCCTCCACTTT. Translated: CASSPRTGKKYNSPLHF.

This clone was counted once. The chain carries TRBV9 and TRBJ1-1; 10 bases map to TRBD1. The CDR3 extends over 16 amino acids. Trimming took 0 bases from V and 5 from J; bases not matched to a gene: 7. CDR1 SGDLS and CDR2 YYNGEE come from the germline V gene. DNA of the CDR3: TGTGCCAGCAGCGTAGTCCCAAGGGGACAGGGGACTGAAGCTTTCTTT. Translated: CASSVVPRGQGTEAFF. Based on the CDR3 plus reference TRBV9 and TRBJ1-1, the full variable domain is DSGVTQTPKHLITATGQRVTLRCSPRSGDLSVYWYQQSLDQGLQFLIQYYNGEERAKGNILERFSAQQFPDLHSELNLSSLELGDSALYFCASSVVPRGQGTEAFFGQGTRLTVV.

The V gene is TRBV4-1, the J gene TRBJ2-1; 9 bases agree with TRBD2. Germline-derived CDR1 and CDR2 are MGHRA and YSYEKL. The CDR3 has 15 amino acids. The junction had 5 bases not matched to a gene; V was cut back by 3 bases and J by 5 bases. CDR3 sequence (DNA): TGCGCCAGCAGCCACCGACTAGCGGAGAACAATGAGCAGTTCTTC. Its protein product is CASSHRLAENNEQFF.

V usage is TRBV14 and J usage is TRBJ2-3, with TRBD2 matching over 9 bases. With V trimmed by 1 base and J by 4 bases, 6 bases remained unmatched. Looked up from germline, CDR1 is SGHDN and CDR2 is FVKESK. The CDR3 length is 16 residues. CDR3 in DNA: TGTGCCAGCAGCCAAGTCACAGCGGGAGGAGCAGATACGCAGTATTTT. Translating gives CASSQVTAGGADTQYF.

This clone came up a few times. The CDR3 nucleotides read TGTGCCAGCAGCGTAGGACAGGTAGGGGGTCCCAACACTGAAGCTTTCTTT. Translated: CASSVGQVGGPNTEAFF. V and J are TRBV9 and TRBJ1-1, with D tentatively TRBD1 (6 bases). The CDR3 totals 17 residues. CDR1 is SGDLS, CDR2 YYNGEE, per germline. V was cut by 0 bases and J by 2 bases, with 17 bases left in between.

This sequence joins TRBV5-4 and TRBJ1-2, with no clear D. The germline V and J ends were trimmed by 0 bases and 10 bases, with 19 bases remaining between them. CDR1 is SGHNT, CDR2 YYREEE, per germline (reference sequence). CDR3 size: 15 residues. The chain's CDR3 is CASSLGKQASVNYTF. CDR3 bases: TGTGCCAGCAGCTTGGGAAAGCAGGCTTCAGTGAACTACACCTTC.

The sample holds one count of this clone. CDR3 amino acids: CASSYLGRDQPQHF. The CDR3 nucleotides read TGTGCCAGCAGTTACTTGGGGCGCGATCAGCCCCAGCATTTT. V is TRBV6-5 and J is TRBJ1-5, with D possibly being TRBD1 (5 bases). V lost 1 base and J lost 5, with 9 bases in between. This CDR3 has 14 amino acids. Germline V lookup: CDR1 MNHEY, CDR2 SVGAGI.

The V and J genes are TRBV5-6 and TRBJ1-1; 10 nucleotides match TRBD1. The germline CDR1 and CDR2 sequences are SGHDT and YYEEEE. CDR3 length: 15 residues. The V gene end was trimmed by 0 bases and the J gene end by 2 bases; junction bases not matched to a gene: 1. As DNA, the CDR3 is TGTGCCAGCAGCTTGGGACAGGGGGCCAACACTGAAGCTTTCTTT. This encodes CASSLGQGANTEAFF.

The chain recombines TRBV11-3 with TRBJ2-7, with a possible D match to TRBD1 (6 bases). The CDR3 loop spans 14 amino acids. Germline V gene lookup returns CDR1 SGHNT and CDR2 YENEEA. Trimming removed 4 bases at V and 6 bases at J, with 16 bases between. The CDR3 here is CASSSLTGISEQYF. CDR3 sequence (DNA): TGTGCCAGCAGCTCGCTGACAGGTATTAGCGAGCAGTACTTC.

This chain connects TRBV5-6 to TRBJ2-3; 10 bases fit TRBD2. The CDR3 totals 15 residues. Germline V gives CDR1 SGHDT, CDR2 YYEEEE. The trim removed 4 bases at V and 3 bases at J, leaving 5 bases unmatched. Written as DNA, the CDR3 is TGTGCCAGCAGCGAGGCGGGACTAGCGACAGATACGCAGTATTTT. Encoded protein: CASSEAGLATDTQYF.

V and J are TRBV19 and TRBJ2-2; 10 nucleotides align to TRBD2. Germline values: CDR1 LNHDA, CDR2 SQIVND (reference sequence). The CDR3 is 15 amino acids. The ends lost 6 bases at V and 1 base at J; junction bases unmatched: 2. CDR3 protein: CASRGLALNTGELFF. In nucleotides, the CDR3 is TGTGCCAGTAGGGGACTAGCGCTGAACACCGGGGAGCTGTTTTTT.

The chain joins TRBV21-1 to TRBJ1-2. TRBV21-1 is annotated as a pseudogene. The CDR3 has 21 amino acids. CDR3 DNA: TGTGCCAGCAGCAAGGGGGTTCGGGGGGCGTTTTCACCCGGCAGGTTAAATGGCTACACCTTC. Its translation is CASSKGVRGAFSPGRLNGYTF.

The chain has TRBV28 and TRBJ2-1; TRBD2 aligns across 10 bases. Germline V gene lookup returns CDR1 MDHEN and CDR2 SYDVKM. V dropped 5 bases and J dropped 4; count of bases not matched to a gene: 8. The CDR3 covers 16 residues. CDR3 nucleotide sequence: TGTGCCAGCAGTCCCTCGAGCGGGAGGGCATACAATGAGCAGTTCTTC. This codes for CASSPSSGRAYNEQFF.

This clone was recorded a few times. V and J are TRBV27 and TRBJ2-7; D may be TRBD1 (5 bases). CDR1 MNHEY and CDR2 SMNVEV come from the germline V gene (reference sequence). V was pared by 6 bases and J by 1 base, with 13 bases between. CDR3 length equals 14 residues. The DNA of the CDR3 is TGTGCCAGCAGGGGGCAGGGAAGGTCCTACGAGCAGTACTTC. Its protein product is CASRGQGRSYEQYF.

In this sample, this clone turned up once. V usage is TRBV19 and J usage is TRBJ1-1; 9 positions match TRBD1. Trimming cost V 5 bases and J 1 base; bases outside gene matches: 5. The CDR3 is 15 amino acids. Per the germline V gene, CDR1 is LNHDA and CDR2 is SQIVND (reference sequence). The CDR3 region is CASSDPGQGNTEAFF. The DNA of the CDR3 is TGTGCCAGTAGTGATCCGGGACAGGGGAACACTGAAGCTTTCTTT.

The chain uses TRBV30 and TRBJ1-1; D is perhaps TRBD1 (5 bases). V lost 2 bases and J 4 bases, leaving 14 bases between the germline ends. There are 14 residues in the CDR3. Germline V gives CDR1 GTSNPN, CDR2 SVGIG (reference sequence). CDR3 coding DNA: TGTGCCTGGAGTAGGAGCGCCGGGGGCACTGAAGCTTTCTTT. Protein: CAWSRSAGGTEAFF. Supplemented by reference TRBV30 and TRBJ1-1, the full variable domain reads SQTIHQWPATLVQPVGSPLSLECTVEGTSNPNLYWYRQAAGRGLQLLFYSVGIGQISSEVPQNLSASRPQDRQFILSSKKLLLSDSGFYLCAWSRSAGGTEAFFGQGTRLTVV.

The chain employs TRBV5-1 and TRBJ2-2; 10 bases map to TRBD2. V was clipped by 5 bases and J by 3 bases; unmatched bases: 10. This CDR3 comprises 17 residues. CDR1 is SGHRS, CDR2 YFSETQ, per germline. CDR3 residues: CASRRTGTSDYTGELFF. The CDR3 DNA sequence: TGCGCCAGCAGACGAACCGGGACTAGCGACTACACCGGGGAGCTGTTTTTT.